The next 31 T cell receptor beta chains were all read from a single sample in a study of response to subunit inactivated influenza vaccine. MiXCR, applied by TCRdb to the RT-PCR reads, yields one record per CDR3 protein. The profile covers about 620,000 distinct CDR3 sequences, with roughly 10% appearing a single time and around 9.6% taken by the ten largest. Sequenced material: PBMCs from blood, taken on the day of vaccination. Source of these receptors: a middle-aged man who received an inactivated influenza vaccine.

The chain is built from TRBV12-3 or TRBV12-4 and TRBJ2-5; TRBD2 matches 11 bases. The CDR3 contains 15 residues. Trimming at V came to 5 bases and at J to 5 bases, leaving 7 bases not matched to a gene. In nucleotides, the CDR3 is TGTGCCAGCAGTCGACTAGCGGGGCCCCGGGAGACCCAGTACTTC. The encoded protein is CASSRLAGPRETQYF.

This clonotype was counted many times. The chain employs TRBV7-2 and TRBJ2-2; 8 positions match TRBD2. J was trimmed by 7 bases and V by 1 base; bases with no gene match: 2. The germline V gene encodes CDR1 SGHTA and CDR2 FQGNSA. This CDR3 region has 14 residues. The CDR3: CASSLGGGIGELFF. The CDR3 DNA reads TGTGCCAGCAGCTTAGGCGGGGGGATCGGGGAGCTGTTTTTT.

As DNA, the CDR3 is TGTGCCAGCAGTCCTCTGGGGATGAACACTGAAGCTTTCTTT. It encodes CASSPLGMNTEAFF. This chain connects TRBV7-9 to TRBJ1-1; D remains ambiguous. V shed 6 bases and J shed 0 bases, with 11 bases lying between them. Germline loops: CDR1 SEHNR, CDR2 FQNEAQ (reference sequence). The CDR3 is 14 amino acids.

The sample holds a few counts of this clonotype. The chain is built from TRBV5-1 and TRBJ1-3, with D hard to call. CDR3 length: 15 residues. With 4 bases removed from V and 2 bases from J, the gap between germline ends came to 13 bases. Germline CDR1 SGHRS, CDR2 YFSETQ. CDR3 in amino acids: CASSPLGFTGNTIYF. CDR3 DNA: TGCGCCAGCAGCCCCCTCGGCTTTACTGGAAACACCATATATTTT.

This chain links TRBV12-3 or TRBV12-4 with TRBJ2-1; D is undetermined. With 5 bases removed from V and 10 bases from J, the gap between germline ends came to 9 bases. The CDR3 covers 11 residues. Here the CDR3 DNA reads TGTGCCAGCAGTCCCAGAGCGGAGCAGTTCTTC. It is translated as CASSPRAEQFF.

This chain joins TRBV5-6 and TRBJ2-7, with 11 positions matching TRBD2. The CDR3 contains 14 residues. V shed 2 bases, J shed 6 bases, and the junction held 4 bases outside the gene matches. Germline CDR1 reads SGHDT; CDR2 reads YYEEEE. The CDR3 sequence: CASSLPGLAAEQYF. In DNA, the CDR3 is TGTGCCAGCAGCTTACCGGGACTAGCGGCCGAGCAGTACTTC.

This clonotype was observed many times. The rearrangement links TRBV6-2 or TRBV6-3 to TRBJ2-5, with D uncertain. The germline gives CDR1 MNHEY, CDR2 SVGEGT. CDR3 length: 12 residues. V was trimmed by 2 bases and J by 1 base, leaving 2 bases between them. CDR3: CASSYGQETQYF. CDR3 sequence (DNA): TGTGCCAGCAGTTACGGCCAAGAGACCCAGTACTTC.

This clonotype occurred many times. The chain uses TRBV27 and TRBJ2-2; D uncertain. Germline CDR1 MNHEY, CDR2 SMNVEV (reference sequence). With 2 bases removed from V and 4 bases from J, the gap between germline ends came to 11 bases. The CDR3 consists of 15 residues. CDR3 region: CASSLRDSGTGELFF. The CDR3, as DNA: TGTGCCAGCAGTTTAAGGGATTCCGGCACCGGGGAGCTGTTTTTT.

This clonotype was recorded a few times. This chain links TRBV18 with TRBJ2-7; 9 bases fit TRBD1. The length of the CDR3 is 16 residues. Germline CDR1 is KGHSH and CDR2 is LQKENI. J was trimmed by 6 bases and V by 2 bases; bases with no gene match: 11. The CDR3, as DNA: TGTGCCAGCTCACCATCTAGGGGACAGGGATCCCCCGAGCAGTACTTC. Translation gives CASSPSRGQGSPEQYF.

This clonotype was detected many times. The chain recombines TRBV4-3 with TRBJ2-1; D is undetermined. V was cut by 0 bases and J by 9 bases, with 12 bases left in between. Germline CDR1 and CDR2: LGHNA and YSLEER. The CDR3 loop spans 14 amino acids. As DNA, the CDR3 is TGCGCCAGCAGCCAAGAAATACCTCCCAGTGAGCAGTTCTTC. It translates to CASSQEIPPSEQFF.

This clonotype has only a few counts. J is TRBJ2-7 and V is TRBV18, with a tentative D call TRBD1 (6 bases). CDR1 and CDR2 from the germline V gene are KGHSH and LQKENI. The CDR3 is made up of 15 amino acids. The ends were cut back, 5 bases at V and 4 bases at J, with 18 bases in the middle. CDR3 sequence reads: CASSGQTASRYEQYF. CDR3 nucleotides: TGTGCCAGCTCAGGACAGACAGCCTCTAGGTACGAGCAGTACTTC.

There are a few counts of this clonotype. The chain employs TRBV7-9 and TRBJ2-5, with TRBD2 identical over 10 bases. Germline lookup yields CDR1 SEHNR and CDR2 FQNEAQ (reference sequence). V was clipped by 0 bases and J by 5 bases; unmatched bases: 0. This CDR3 contains 14 residues. The CDR3: CASSLAGLAETQYF. The CDR3 DNA is TGTGCCAGCAGCTTAGCGGGACTAGCGGAGACCCAGTACTTC.

The genes are TRBV4-2 and TRBJ2-3, with TRBD1 matching over 7 bases. The CDR3 extends over 15 amino acids. The junction had 3 bases not matched to a gene; V was cut back by 0 bases and J by 3 bases. CDR1 and CDR2 (germline): LGHNA, YNFKEQ. In nucleotides, the CDR3 is TGTGCCAGCAGCCAAGAATCGGACAGGACAGATACGCAGTATTTT. Its translation: CASSQESDRTDTQYF.

The table lists this clonotype with a few counts. The V gene is TRBV4-2, the J gene TRBJ1-5; D not certain. Trimming removed 4 bases from V and 1 base from J, with 14 bases in between. The CDR3 sequence is 16 residues long. Germline CDR1 is LGHNA and CDR2 is YNFKEQ. The chain's CDR3 is CASSPASRVSNQPQHF. CDR3 coding DNA: TGTGCCAGCAGCCCAGCAAGTCGCGTGAGCAATCAGCCCCAGCATTTT.

The chain's CDR3 is CASSSRRTFAYEQYF. CDR3 DNA sequence: TGTGCCAGCAGTTCCCGAAGGACATTCGCCTACGAGCAGTACTTC. This chain connects TRBV12-3 or TRBV12-4 to TRBJ2-7; D possibly corresponds to TRBD1 (5 bases). This CDR3 region has 15 residues. Trimming took 4 bases from V and 2 from J, leaving 15 bases between them.

This clonotype was seen more than once but under ten times. The chain links TRBV7-9 to TRBJ2-1, with 10 bases fitting TRBD2. After removal of 2 bases from V and 4 bases from J, the junction contained 5 bases not matched to a gene. From germline, CDR1 is SEHNR and CDR2 FQNEAQ (reference sequence). This CDR3 comprises 16 residues. In nucleotides, the CDR3 is TGTGCCAGCAGCTTACCTTCTAGCGGGAGATACAATGAGCAGTTCTTC. Translated: CASSLPSSGRYNEQFF.

This clonotype has more than one count but fewer than ten. The chain links TRBV7-6 to TRBJ1-2; perhaps TRBD1 as D (5 bases). Germline CDR1 and CDR2: SGHVS and FNYEAQ. The V and J ends lost 6 bases and 8 bases respectively, with 19 bases between them. The CDR3 has 14 residues. CDR3 sequence: CASRAPGPSGGYTF. DNA for the CDR3: TGTGCCAGCAGGGCGCCGGGACCTTCAGGAGGCTACACCTTC.

The chain carries TRBV6-1 and TRBJ2-2; 8 bases are shared with TRBD1. Per germline, CDR1 MNHNS and CDR2 SASEGT. Losses at the gene ends were 7 bases for V and 4 bases for J; bases not matched to a gene: 8. The CDR3 is 15 residues long. DNA of the CDR3: TGTGCCAGCACCGACAGGGGCGCAAGCACCGGGGAGCTGTTTTTT. Translating gives CASTDRGASTGELFF.

The chain couples TRBV7-8 to TRBJ2-1; the D is unclear. The CDR3 covers 12 residues. Germline CDR1 and CDR2: SGHVS and FQNEAQ. Trimming left V 5 bases short and J 9 bases short, with 11 bases between. CDR3 in amino acids: CASSPPAGEQFF. As DNA, the CDR3 is TGTGCCAGCAGCCCCCCAGCCGGTGAGCAGTTCTTC.

This clonotype has a handful of counts. This rearrangement joins TRBV29-1 to TRBJ2-7; 11 nucleotides align to TRBD2. Losses at the gene ends were 6 bases for V and 6 bases for J; bases not matched to a gene: 4. The CDR3 runs 12 residues. CDR1 and CDR2 from the germline V gene are SQVTM and ANQGSEA. The CDR3 spells CSVAGTSGEQYF. CDR3 nucleotide sequence: TGCAGCGTGGCCGGGACTAGCGGCGAGCAGTACTTC.

This chain joins TRBV20-1 and TRBJ2-3, with 10 nucleotides matching TRBD2. Germline CDR1 reads DFQATT; CDR2 reads SNEGSKA (reference sequence). CDR3 size: 16 residues. The junction had 9 bases not matched to a gene; V was cut back by 3 bases and J by 3 bases. The CDR3 nucleotides read TGCAGTGCTAGTCCCCTAGCGGGAGACCAAACAGATACGCAGTATTTT. It codes for CSASPLAGDQTDTQYF.

This clonotype was seen more than once but under ten times. The V gene is TRBV6-2 or TRBV6-3, the J gene TRBJ2-1, with D hard to call. The CDR3 sequence is 16 residues long. Germline CDR1 MNHEY, CDR2 SVGEGT. Trimming cost V 0 bases and J 4 bases, with 13 bases left between them. The CDR3 DNA reads as TGTGCCAGCAGTTACTCGATTGTAACGAGGTACAATGAGCAGTTCTTC. This sequence encodes CASSYSIVTRYNEQFF.

The chain couples TRBV6-1 to TRBJ1-5; tentatively, D is TRBD1 (6 bases). The CDR3 runs to 15 residues. Germline V CDR1 and CDR2: MNHNS, SASEGT. V was shortened by 6 bases and J by 2 bases, with 14 bases between the two germline ends. CDR3 loop: CASSPEGQRNQPQHF. As DNA, the CDR3 is TGTGCCAGCAGCCCGGAAGGACAGCGCAATCAGCCCCAGCATTTT.

In its sample, this clonotype was seen many times. The rearrangement joins TRBV10-3 to TRBJ2-5; 7 bases line up with TRBD1. The CDR3 length is 15 residues. Germline V gene sequence: CDR1 ENHRY, CDR2 SYGVKD. Trimming at V came to 2 bases and at J to 5 bases, leaving 8 bases not matched to a gene. The CDR3 here is CAISEVAGGRETQYF. CDR3 bases: TGTGCCATCAGTGAGGTAGCAGGGGGTCGGGAGACCCAGTACTTC.

The gene calls are TRBV5-6 and TRBJ2-3; 7 bases are a match to TRBD1. The CDR3 runs to 15 residues. The V and J ends lost 1 base and 6 bases, in that order; junction bases with no gene match: 8. CDR1 is SGHDT and CDR2 is YYEEEE in the germline V gene. In nucleotides, the CDR3 is TGTGCCAGCAGCTTGTCCGGGACAGTACGGGATACGCAGTATTTT. The encoded protein is CASSLSGTVRDTQYF.

At least ten counts were recorded for this clonotype. This chain uses TRBV6-1 with TRBJ2-3; D unresolved. This CDR3 region has 16 residues. Germline V gene data show CDR1 as MNHNS and CDR2 as SASEGT. Trimming removed 2 bases from V and 0 bases from J, with 12 bases in between. The CDR3, as DNA: TGTGCCAGCAGTGAACAGACACATTCTAGCACAGATACGCAGTATTTT. It codes for CASSEQTHSSTDTQYF.

J is TRBJ2-1 and V is TRBV4-3; 8 bases are shared with TRBD2. The J segment lost 2 bases and the V segment lost 0 bases, leaving 6 bases of the junction unmatched. The CDR3 runs 17 residues. CDR1 and CDR2 from the germline V gene are LGHNA and YSLEER. CDR3 nucleotide sequence: TGCGCCAGCAGCCAAGATTTGCTAGCGGGCACCTACAATGAGCAGTTCTTC. It encodes CASSQDLLAGTYNEQFF.

The chain's CDR3 is CSARALAGAVYNEQFF. CDR3 nucleotide sequence: TGCAGTGCTAGAGCACTAGCGGGGGCGGTCTACAATGAGCAGTTCTTC. The chain links TRBV20-1 to TRBJ2-1; 11 nucleotides align to TRBD2. This CDR3 has 16 amino acids. Unmatched junction bases numbered 5, after V lost 1 base and J lost 3 bases. From germline, CDR1 is DFQATT and CDR2 SNEGSKA (reference sequence).

The chain carries TRBV10-3 and TRBJ1-1, with D perhaps matching TRBD1 (5 bases). CDR3 length equals 13 residues. Trimming took off 4 bases at V and 0 bases at J, with 6 bases between the two ends. CDR1 is ENHRY and CDR2 is SYGVKD in the germline V gene. CDR3 DNA: TGTGCCATCAGTGGGGGGATGAACACTGAAGCTTTCTTT. As protein: CAISGGMNTEAFF.

This clonotype has ten or more counts. This chain connects TRBV6-1 to TRBJ2-4; D assignment may be TRBD1 or TRBD2 (5 bases each). The germline V and J ends were trimmed by 7 bases and 7 bases, with 20 bases remaining between them. The CDR3 is 15 amino acids. Germline CDR1 reads MNHNS; CDR2 reads SASEGT. The CDR3, as DNA: TGTGCCAGCACCTCCACGAGCGGCAGGGACAACATTCAGTACTTC. As protein: CASTSTSGRDNIQYF.

The chain recombines TRBV30 with TRBJ2-7; TRBD2 is a possible D gene (6 bases). Germline V CDR1 and CDR2: GTSNPN, SVGIG (reference sequence). V lost 6 bases to trimming and J lost 6 bases, with 18 bases between them. This CDR3 is 13 amino acids long. CDR3 DNA sequence: TGTGCCTGCACGAAAAGGGCGGGAACCGAGCAGTACTTC. It is translated as CACTKRAGTEQYF.